This record concerns one T cell receptor beta chain sequence. The germline V gene has CDR1 MNHEY and CDR2 SVGAGI. This CDR3 is 16 amino acids long. V was clipped by 2 bases and J by 0 bases; unmatched bases: 4. This entry is derived from a study of early T cells in non-severe SARS-CoV-2 infection. TCRdb independently ran MiXCR on the 5' RACE reads; one entry per CDR3 protein. Among about 77,000 distinct CDR3 sequences, about a sixth were seen once, and the ten largest hold approximately 2.9%. This receptor was taken from an adult who was a healthcare worker with PCR-confirmed SARS-CoV-2 infection or an uninfected control (not recorded which). The specimen sequenced was whole blood. This chain joins TRBV6-5 and TRBJ2-5, with 9 positions matching TRBD2. The CDR3 reads CASSYRSGGYQETQYF. CDR3 in DNA: TGTGCCAGCAGTTACCGTAGCGGGGGCTACCAAGAGACCCAGTACTTC.